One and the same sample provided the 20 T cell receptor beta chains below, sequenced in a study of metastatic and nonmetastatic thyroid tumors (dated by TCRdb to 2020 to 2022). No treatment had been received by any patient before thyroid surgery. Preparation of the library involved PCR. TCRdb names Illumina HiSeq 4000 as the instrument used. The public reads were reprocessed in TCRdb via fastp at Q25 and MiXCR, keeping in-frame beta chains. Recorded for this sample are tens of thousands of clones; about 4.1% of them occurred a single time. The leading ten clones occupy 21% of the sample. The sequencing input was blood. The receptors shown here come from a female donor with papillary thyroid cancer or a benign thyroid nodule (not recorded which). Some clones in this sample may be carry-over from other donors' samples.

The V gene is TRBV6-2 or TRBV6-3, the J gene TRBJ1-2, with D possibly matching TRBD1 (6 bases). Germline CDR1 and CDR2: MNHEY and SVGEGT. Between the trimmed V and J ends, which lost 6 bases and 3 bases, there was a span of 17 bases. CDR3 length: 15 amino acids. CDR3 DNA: TGTGCCAGCAGCCGGGACACAAGAAGGGACTATGGCTACACCTTC. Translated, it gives CASSRDTRRDYGYTF.

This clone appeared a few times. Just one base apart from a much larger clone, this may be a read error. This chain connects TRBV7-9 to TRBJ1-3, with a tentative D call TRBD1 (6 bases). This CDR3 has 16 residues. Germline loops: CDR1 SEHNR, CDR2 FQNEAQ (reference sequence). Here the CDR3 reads CASSLDGGGSGNTIHF. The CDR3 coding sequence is TGTGCCAGCAGCTTAGACGGGGGGGGCTCTGGAAACACCATACATTTT.

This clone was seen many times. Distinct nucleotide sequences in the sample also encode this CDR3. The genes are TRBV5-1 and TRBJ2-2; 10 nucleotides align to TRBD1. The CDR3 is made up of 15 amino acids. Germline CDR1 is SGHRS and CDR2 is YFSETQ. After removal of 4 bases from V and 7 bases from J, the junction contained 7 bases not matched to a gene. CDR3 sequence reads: CASSGGDRGVGELFF. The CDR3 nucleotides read TGCGCCAGCAGCGGCGGGGACAGGGGAGTCGGGGAGCTGTTTTTT. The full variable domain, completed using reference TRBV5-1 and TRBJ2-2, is KAGVTQTPRYLIKTRGQQVTLSCSPISGHRSVSWYQQTPGQGLQFLFEYFSETQRNKGNFPGRFSGRQFSNSRSEMNVSTLELGDSALYLCASSGGDRGVGELFFGEGSRLTVL.

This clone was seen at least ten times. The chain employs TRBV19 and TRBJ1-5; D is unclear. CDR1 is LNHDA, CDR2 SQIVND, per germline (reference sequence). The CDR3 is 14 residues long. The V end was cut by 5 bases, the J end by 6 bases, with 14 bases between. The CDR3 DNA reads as TGTGCCAGTAGTTCCAGGCAAGGAGGTCAGCCCCAGCATTTT. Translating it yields CASSSRQGGQPQHF.

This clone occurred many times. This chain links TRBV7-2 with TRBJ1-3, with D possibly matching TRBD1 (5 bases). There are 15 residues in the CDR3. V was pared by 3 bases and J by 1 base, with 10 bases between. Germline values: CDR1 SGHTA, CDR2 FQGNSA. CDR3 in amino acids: CASSFRGASGNTIYF. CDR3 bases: TGTGCCAGCAGCTTTCGAGGGGCATCTGGAAACACCATATATTTT.

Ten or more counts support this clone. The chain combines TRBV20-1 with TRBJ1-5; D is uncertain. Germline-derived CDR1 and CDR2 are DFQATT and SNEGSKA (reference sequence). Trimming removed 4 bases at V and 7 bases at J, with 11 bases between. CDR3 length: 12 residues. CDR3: CSAMQTRQPQHF. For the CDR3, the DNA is TGCAGTGCTATGCAGACTAGGCAGCCCCAGCATTTT.

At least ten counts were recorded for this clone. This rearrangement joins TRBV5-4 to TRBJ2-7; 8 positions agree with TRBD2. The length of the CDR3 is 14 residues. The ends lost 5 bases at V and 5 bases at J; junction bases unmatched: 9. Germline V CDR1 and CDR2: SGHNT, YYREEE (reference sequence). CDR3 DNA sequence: TGTGCCAGCAGTTGGAGCGGGAGCAGGGACGAGCAGTACTTC. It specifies CASSWSGSRDEQYF.

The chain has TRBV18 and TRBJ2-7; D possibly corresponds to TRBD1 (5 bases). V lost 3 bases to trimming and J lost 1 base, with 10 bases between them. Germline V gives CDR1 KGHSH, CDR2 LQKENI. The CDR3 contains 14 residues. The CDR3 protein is CASSPGRVSYEQYF. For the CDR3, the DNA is TGTGCCAGCTCACCGGGCAGGGTATCCTACGAGCAGTACTTC.

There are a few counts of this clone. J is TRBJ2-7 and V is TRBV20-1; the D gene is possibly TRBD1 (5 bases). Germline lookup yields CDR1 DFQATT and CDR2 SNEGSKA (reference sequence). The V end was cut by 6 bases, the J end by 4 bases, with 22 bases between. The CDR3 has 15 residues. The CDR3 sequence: CSASPHPGKTYEQYF. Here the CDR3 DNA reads TGCAGTGCGTCACCTCACCCAGGGAAGACATACGAGCAGTACTTC.

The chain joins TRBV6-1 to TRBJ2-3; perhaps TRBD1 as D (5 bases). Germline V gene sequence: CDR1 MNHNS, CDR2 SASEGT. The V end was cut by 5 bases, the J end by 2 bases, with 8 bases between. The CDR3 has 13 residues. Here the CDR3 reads CASSTDITDTQYF. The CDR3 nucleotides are TGTGCCAGCAGTACGGACATCACAGATACGCAGTATTTT.

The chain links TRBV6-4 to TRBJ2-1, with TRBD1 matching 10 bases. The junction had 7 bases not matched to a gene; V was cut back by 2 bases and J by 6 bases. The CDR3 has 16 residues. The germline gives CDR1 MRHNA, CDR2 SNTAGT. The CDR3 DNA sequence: TGTGCCAGCAGTGACACAGGGGACAGGGGCGTCAATGAGCAGTTCTTC. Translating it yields CASSDTGDRGVNEQFF.

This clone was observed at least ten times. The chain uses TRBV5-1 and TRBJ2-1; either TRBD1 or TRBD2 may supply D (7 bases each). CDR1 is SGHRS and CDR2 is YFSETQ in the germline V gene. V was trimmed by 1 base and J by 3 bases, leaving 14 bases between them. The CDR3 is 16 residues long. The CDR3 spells CASSLISGGGYNEQFF. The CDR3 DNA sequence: TGCGCCAGCAGCTTGATTTCAGGGGGGGGCTACAATGAGCAGTTCTTC.

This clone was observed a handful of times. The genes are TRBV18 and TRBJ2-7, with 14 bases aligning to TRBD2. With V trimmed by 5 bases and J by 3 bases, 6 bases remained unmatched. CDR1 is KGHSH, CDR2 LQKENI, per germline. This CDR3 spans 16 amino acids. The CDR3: CASSSQGTSGSYEQYF. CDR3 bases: TGTGCCAGCTCATCACAAGGGACTAGCGGGAGCTACGAGCAGTACTTC.

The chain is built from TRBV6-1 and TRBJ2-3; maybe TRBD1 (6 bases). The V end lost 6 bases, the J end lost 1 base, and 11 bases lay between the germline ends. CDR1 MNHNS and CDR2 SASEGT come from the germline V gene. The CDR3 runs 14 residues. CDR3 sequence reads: CASRPRGGTDTQYF. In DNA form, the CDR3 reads TGTGCCAGCAGGCCCAGGGGAGGCACAGATACGCAGTATTTT.

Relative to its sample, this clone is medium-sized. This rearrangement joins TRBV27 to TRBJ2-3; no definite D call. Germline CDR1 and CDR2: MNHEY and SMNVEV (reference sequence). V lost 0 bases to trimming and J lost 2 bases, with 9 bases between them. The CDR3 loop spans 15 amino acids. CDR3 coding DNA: TGTGCCAGCAGTTTATCCCCTAGTTCCACAGATACGCAGTATTTT. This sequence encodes CASSLSPSSTDTQYF.

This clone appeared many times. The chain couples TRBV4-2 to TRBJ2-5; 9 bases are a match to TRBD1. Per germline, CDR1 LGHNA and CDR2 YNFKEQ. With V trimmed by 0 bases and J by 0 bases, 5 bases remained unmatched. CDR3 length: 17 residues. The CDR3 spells CASSQDLGQGNQETQYF. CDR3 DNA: TGTGCCAGCAGCCAAGATCTTGGACAGGGGAACCAAGAGACCCAGTACTTC.

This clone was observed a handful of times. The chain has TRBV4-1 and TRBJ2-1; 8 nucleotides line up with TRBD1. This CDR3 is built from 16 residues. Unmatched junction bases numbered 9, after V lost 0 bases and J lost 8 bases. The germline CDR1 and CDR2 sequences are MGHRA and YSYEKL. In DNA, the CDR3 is TGCGCCAGCAGCCAAGATCGGCAGGGGGCGGCACATGAGCAGTTCTTC. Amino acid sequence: CASSQDRQGAAHEQFF.

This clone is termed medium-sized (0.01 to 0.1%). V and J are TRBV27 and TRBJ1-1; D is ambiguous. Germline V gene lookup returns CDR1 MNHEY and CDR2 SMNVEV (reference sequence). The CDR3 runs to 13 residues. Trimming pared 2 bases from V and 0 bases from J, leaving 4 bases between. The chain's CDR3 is CASSLQMNTEAFF. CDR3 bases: TGTGCCAGCAGTTTACAGATGAACACTGAAGCTTTCTTT.

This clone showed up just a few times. The CDR3 reads CASSLFQSINSPLHF. The CDR3 coding sequence is TGTGCCAGCAGCCTGTTCCAGAGTATTAATTCACCCCTCCACTTT. V gene TRBV14 combines with J gene TRBJ1-6; D ambiguous. CDR1 and CDR2 (germline): SGHDN, FVKESK. Between the trimmed V and J ends, which lost 4 bases and 6 bases, there was a span of 13 bases. The CDR3 length is 15 residues.

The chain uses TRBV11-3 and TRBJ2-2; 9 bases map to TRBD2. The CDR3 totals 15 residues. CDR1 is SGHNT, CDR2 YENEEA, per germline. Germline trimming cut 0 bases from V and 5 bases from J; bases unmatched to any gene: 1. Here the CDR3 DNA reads TGTGCCAGCAGCTTAGAGACTAGCGGTACCGGGGAGCTGTTTTTT. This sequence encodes CASSLETSGTGELFF.